What follows are 18 T cell receptor beta chains derived from one specimen sequenced in a study of T cells after yellow fever vaccination. TCRdb processed the 5' RACE reads anew with MiXCR; each CDR3 protein has one entry. The sample shows a few hundred thousand distinct CDR3 sequences, roughly 4% of them seen only once. The sequences come from PBMCs, collected 5 days after the yellow fever booster vaccination. Receptors were obtained from a man between 18 and 29 years old who received the YFV17D yellow fever vaccine.

Ten or more counts support this clonotype. The chain employs TRBV5-1 and TRBJ2-7, with D perhaps TRBD1 (5 bases). V was shortened by 3 bases and J by 8 bases, with 18 bases between the two germline ends. CDR1 and CDR2 from the germline V gene are SGHRS and YFSETQ. The CDR3 is 14 residues long. The CDR3 loop is CASSSPTGPTKQYF. For the CDR3, the DNA is TGCGCCAGCAGCTCCCCAACAGGCCCAACGAAGCAGTACTTC.

This clonotype was detected ten times or more. The rearrangement joins TRBV6-9 to TRBJ1-1; a possible D gene is TRBD1 (6 bases). CDR1 is MNHGY, CDR2 SVAAGI, per germline. The CDR3 is made up of 14 amino acids. Trimming left V 7 bases short and J 3 bases short, with 15 bases between. The CDR3 DNA reads TGTGCCAGCATCGCACAGGGACTAGACACTGAAGCTTTCTTT. Its translation: CASIAQGLDTEAFF.

The chain combines TRBV7-2 with TRBJ2-3; 10 nucleotides agree with TRBD2. J gave up 4 bases and V 3 bases, and 7 bases lay outside the gene matches. The CDR3 spans 16 residues. Per the germline V gene, CDR1 is SGHTA and CDR2 is FQGNSA. Here the CDR3 DNA reads TGTGCCAGCAGCTTTTCTAGCGGGGGAGGGGCAGATACGCAGTATTTT. It encodes CASSFSSGGGADTQYF.

V usage is TRBV27 and J usage is TRBJ2-2; D unresolved. Germline lookup yields CDR1 MNHEY and CDR2 SMNVEV (reference sequence). Trimming removed 6 bases from V and 1 base from J, with 6 bases in between. This CDR3 comprises 13 residues. As DNA, the CDR3 is TGTGCCAGCAGGCCGTTGAACACCGGGGAGCTGTTTTTT. Its translation: CASRPLNTGELFF.

The CDR3 DNA follows: TGCAGTGCTAGCCGGGACAGGGTTGGCTACACCTTC. It is translated as CSASRDRVGYTF. This chain uses TRBV20-1 with TRBJ1-2, with 9 positions matching TRBD1. The CDR3 has 12 amino acids. The junction had 3 bases not matched to a gene; V was cut back by 3 bases and J by 7 bases. Looked up from germline, CDR1 is DFQATT and CDR2 is SNEGSKA (reference sequence).

In this sample, this clonotype turned up a few times. This chain uses TRBV20-1 with TRBJ2-5, with TRBD2 identical over 9 bases. Looked up from germline, CDR1 is DFQATT and CDR2 is SNEGSKA (reference sequence). The CDR3 is 14 residues long. V lost 0 bases and J lost 3; bases outside the gene matches: 2. The CDR3 loop is CSAREIAGEETQYF. CDR3 nucleotides: TGCAGTGCTAGAGAGATAGCGGGGGAAGAGACCCAGTACTTC.

This clonotype was seen more than once but under ten times. The V call is TRBV7-9, the J call TRBJ1-6; D remains unclear. In germline, CDR1 is SEHNR, CDR2 FQNEAQ (reference sequence). The V and J ends lost 2 bases and 0 bases respectively, with 8 bases between them. The CDR3 loop spans 16 amino acids. DNA for the CDR3: TGTGCCAGCAGCTTAATAGGCGTCTCCTATAATTCACCCCTCCACTTT. Amino acid sequence: CASSLIGVSYNSPLHF.

This clonotype was seen repeatedly, ten times or more. This chain links TRBV28 with TRBJ2-1; D assignment may be TRBD1 or TRBD2 (5 bases each). CDR3 length: 12 amino acids. From germline, CDR1 is MDHEN and CDR2 SYDVKM. The V and J ends lost 8 bases and 1 base respectively, with 6 bases between them. CDR3 DNA sequence: TGTGCCAGCGGGGGTTCCTACAATGAGCAGTTCTTC. Translated: CASGGSYNEQFF.

This clonotype was picked up many times. The chain joins TRBV21-1 to TRBJ2-3; TRBD1, the table's D call, was not compared with the DNA. TRBV21-1 is a recognized pseudogene. This CDR3 spans 21 amino acids. In DNA form, the CDR3 reads TGTGCCAGCAGCAAAGGGGAGTTCTCTAGCGGGGGCCGCCCCAACACAGATACGCAGTATTTT. Translated: CASSKGEFSSGGRPNTDTQYF.

The table lists this clonotype with a few counts. V gene TRBV20-1 combines with J gene TRBJ2-3, with D possibly TRBD1 on 5 matching bases. This CDR3 spans 18 amino acids. Trimming cost V 5 bases and J 2 bases, with 26 bases left between them. Germline values: CDR1 DFQATT, CDR2 SNEGSKA (reference sequence). The CDR3 bases are TGCAGTGCTGTGGGCCCCGACAGACGAAAACTCTACACAGATACGCAGTATTTT. Translating it yields CSAVGPDRRKLYTDTQYF.

This clonotype was recorded at least ten times. The J gene is TRBJ1-2, the V gene TRBV12-3 or TRBV12-4; D may be TRBD1 (6 bases). The ends were cut back, 8 bases at V and 0 bases at J, with 16 bases in the middle. The CDR3 runs 15 residues. The CDR3 DNA sequence: TGTGCCAGCGGCCACCAGGGGAGCGCTAACTATGGCTACACCTTC. Translated, it gives CASGHQGSANYGYTF.

This clonotype was observed a handful of times. The CDR3: CASSLGGGIASPLHF. The CDR3 DNA reads TGTGCCAGCAGTTTGGGGGGAGGGATTGCTTCACCCCTCCACTTT. The V and J genes are TRBV6-5 and TRBJ1-6; the D gene is possibly TRBD1 (5 bases). With 4 bases removed from V and 9 bases from J, the gap between germline ends came to 16 bases. This CDR3 has 15 amino acids. Germline-derived CDR1 and CDR2 are MNHEY and SVGAGI.

The rearrangement links TRBV18 to TRBJ1-4, with a possible D match to TRBD1 (5 bases). Germline assignment: CDR1 KGHSH and CDR2 LQKENI. Between the trimmed V and J ends, which lost 3 bases and 3 bases, there was a span of 8 bases. The CDR3 sequence is 14 residues long. The CDR3 protein is CASSPEGANEKLFF. CDR3 DNA: TGTGCCAGCTCACCGGAAGGGGCTAATGAAAAACTGTTTTTT.

The chain recombines TRBV6-2 or TRBV6-3 with TRBJ2-1, with TRBD2 matching 12 bases. From germline, CDR1 is MNHEY and CDR2 SVGEGT. There are 17 residues in the CDR3. The junction had 13 bases not matched to a gene; V was cut back by 6 bases and J by 7 bases. The DNA of the CDR3 is TGTGCCAGCAGACTCCGTACGACTAGCGGGGGAATTAATGAGCAGTTCTTC. This gives the protein CASRLRTTSGGINEQFF.

The chain links TRBV29-1 to TRBJ1-4; a possible D gene is TRBD1 (6 bases). V gave up 4 bases and J gave up 5 bases, with 11 bases separating them. The CDR3 spans 13 residues. Per germline, CDR1 SQVTM and CDR2 ANQGSEA. This chain's CDR3 is CSVAGHPNEKLFF. DNA for the CDR3: TGCAGCGTTGCGGGACACCCGAATGAAAAACTGTTTTTT.

This clonotype was counted between two and nine times. V usage is TRBV6-5 and J usage is TRBJ1-6, with 9 bases lining up with TRBD1. Germline V gene data show CDR1 as MNHEY and CDR2 as SVGAGI. J was trimmed by 8 bases and V by 0 bases; bases with no gene match: 5. The length of the CDR3 is 16 residues. CDR3 nucleotide sequence: TGTGCCAGCAGTTACTCCACAGGGGGCCGAGATTCACCCCTCCACTTT. It codes for CASSYSTGGRDSPLHF.

This clonotype has more than one count but fewer than ten. The J gene is TRBJ2-5, the V gene TRBV20-1; 9 nucleotides align to TRBD2. V gave up 6 bases and J gave up 3 bases; unmatched junction bases: 8. Germline V lookup: CDR1 DFQATT, CDR2 SNEGSKA (reference sequence). The CDR3 sequence is 14 residues long. CDR3 coding DNA: TGCAGTGCACCCGCTGGCGGGGGGGAAGAGACCCAGTACTTC. Translation gives CSAPAGGGEETQYF.

This clonotype was observed many times. The CDR3 DNA reads as TGCGCCAGCAGCCCAGGAAGGGGCGGTGAGCAGTTCTTC. Amino acid sequence: CASSPGRGGEQFF. This chain connects TRBV5-1 to TRBJ2-1; a weak D match, TRBD1 (5 bases). Deletions cut 4 bases from V and 9 bases from J, with 14 bases between. CDR1 and CDR2 (germline): SGHRS, YFSETQ. The CDR3 is 13 amino acids.